These 7 T cell receptor beta chains originate from one sample sequenced in a study of CD8+ T cells in alopecia areata (dated by TCRdb to the late 2010s). Pooled mouse cutaneous lymph node cells were stained for CD4, CD8alpha, NKG2D, NKG2ACE and other markers and were then sorted on a BD Influx. The library was built by means of the immunoSEQ multiplex PCR assay. For TCR sequencing, RNA was extracted from every sample and reverse transcribed into cDNA to serve as template. Drawn from immuneACCESS, this table holds only the in-frame rearrangements with V and J called that TCRdb kept. Clones are partly lost; checked studies trace under half to an unresolved V gene and leave the rest unexplained. Here the sample lists 250,000 or so clones, none seen once only. The ten largest clones capture about 1.2% of the sample. Sequencing was performed on CD4+ T cells sorted from a lymph node. The receptors were gathered from a C3H/HeJ mouse with alopecia areata. The strain in question carries the MHC haplotype H2-k.

Comment on this clone: Any gene name here is a mouse gene name. The read ends 4 residues before the CDR3 terminus; that terminus is restored from the germline J gene. This chain links TRBV13-2 with TRBJ2-3; 10 nucleotides align to TRBD2. The CDR3 totals 15 residues. Germline trimming cut 0 bases from V and 4 bases from J; bases unmatched to any gene: 2. The germline CDR1 and CDR2 sequences are NNHNN and SYGAGS (reference sequence). CDR3 sequence: CASGDAWGGTETLYF. The sequenced part of the CDR3 DNA is TGTGCCAGCGGTGATGCCTGGGGGGGCACAGAA.

About this clone: Mouse gene names apply. The read ends 4 residues early relative to the CDR3; the germline J gene fills the gap. The rearrangement links TRBV19 to TRBJ2-3, with 11 bases fitting TRBD2. Germline CDR1 FNHDT, CDR2 SITEND (reference sequence). The CDR3 sequence is 16 residues long. With V trimmed by 1 base and J by 2 bases, 3 bases remained unmatched. The CDR3 is CASSITGGAPAETLYF. Partial CDR3 DNA: TGTGCCAGCAGTATAACTGGGGGGGCGCCTGCAGAA.

Remarks on this clone: Genes here carry mouse names. Read data end 4 residues before the CDR3 end; the end is taken from the germline J gene. The rearrangement joins TRBV19 to TRBJ2-7, with TRBD2 matching 10 bases. The CDR3 spans 15 residues. Germline assignment: CDR1 FNHDT and CDR2 SITEND (reference sequence). CDR3 sequence reads: CASSIELGGRYEQYF. The CDR3 DNA, read in part, is TGTGCCAGCAGTATCGAGCTGGGGGGGCGTTAT.

This clone showed up just a few times. Gene names are mouse gene names. The read stops 4 residues short of the end of the CDR3; the missing end is completed from the germline J gene. Other DNA sequences of this sample code for an identical CDR3. This chain links TRBV1 with TRBJ2-3, with TRBD2 matching over 11 bases. Trimming took 3 bases from V and 0 from J; bases not matched to a gene: 2. CDR1 NSQYPW and CDR2 LRSPGD come from the germline V gene (reference sequence). The CDR3 spans 16 residues. The CDR3 bases that were read are TGCACCTGCAGTGCGGGACTGGGGGCTAGTGCAGAA. Encoded protein: CTCSAGLGASAE. The entire CDR3 reads CTCSAGLGASAETLYF.

About this clone itself: A much larger clone lies one base from this, so it may be a read error. Gene names denote mouse genes. Sequencing ends 4 residues short of the CDR3 end; the germline J gene provides the rest. The chain couples TRBV2 to TRBJ2-7; D is undetermined. The CDR3 runs to 12 residues. CDR1 is LGHNA and CDR2 is YSYQKL in the germline V gene. Incomplete CDR3 DNA: TGTGCCAGCAGCCAAGCCAGTTAT. Protein product: CASSQASY. The full CDR3 reads CASSQASYEQYF.

A few counts support this clone. Mouse gene names and germline throughout. Read data end 4 residues before the CDR3 end; the end is taken from the germline J gene. The chain links TRBV13-1 to TRBJ1-1; D perhaps matches TRBD1 (6 bases). This CDR3 is 14 amino acids long. Germline assignment: CDR1 NSHNY and CDR2 SYGAGN. Incomplete CDR3 DNA: TGTGCCAGCAGTGATCAGGGGCGCTTTACA. Residues: CASSDQGRFT. The entire CDR3 protein reads CASSDQGRFTEVFF.

To note about this clone: The genes are named according to mouse. The DNA ends 4 residues before the CDR3 does, and the rest of the CDR3 is filled in from the germline J gene. The chain carries TRBV13-1 and TRBJ2-1; no firm D call. Trimming took off 5 bases at V and 1 base at J, with 4 bases between the two ends. From germline, CDR1 is NSHNY and CDR2 SYGAGN. The CDR3 loop spans 12 amino acids. The part of the CDR3 DNA that was read is TGTGCCAGCAGGTGGAACTATGCT. Amino acids: CASRWNYA. The whole CDR3 sequence is CASRWNYAEQFF.